Listed below are T cell receptor beta chains from one sample, sequenced in a study of shared clonotypes between healthy human individuals. Method: immunoSEQ multiplex PCR; TCRdb's copy keeps in-frame clones and lacks some. The table shows about 2.4 million clones, with over 85% occurring only once. The sample comprised naive CD4+ T cells sorted from blood. The origin of the receptors is a man in his late teens or twenties in good health. Each CDR3 is given with its conserved first and last residue. D genes are given only for firm matches. The size entry is marked missing in some rows and otherwise reads once, few, many or a size class.

clone_size j_call d_call v_call cdr3_nt cdr3_aa
. TRBJ2-3 . TRBV18 TGTGCCAGCTCAAATTCGGCGTACACAGATACGCAGTATTTT CASSNSAYTDTQYF
. TRBJ2-5 . TRBV5-4 TGTGCCAGCAGCCTGAGACTGGGGCCGGGGGAGACCCAGTACTTC CASSLRLGPGETQYF
. TRBJ2-1 TRBD2 TRBV7-2 TGTGCCAGCAGCCGTGGTAGCGGGAAGTTATCCAGCTCCTACAATGAGCAGTTCTTC CASSRGSGKLSSSYNEQFF
. TRBJ2-5 . TRBV21-1 TGTGCCAGCACCAAAAGGGGGGTCTTGGAGACCCAGTACTTC CASTKRGVLETQYF
few TRBJ1-3 . TRBV10-3 TGTGCCATCACCGCAGGGGACTCTGGAAACACCATATATTTT CAITAGDSGNTIYF
. TRBJ1-5 . TRBV7-2 TGTGCCAGCAGCTCCCCGCGGTCGGCACCCCAGCATTTT CASSSPRSAPQHF
. TRBJ2-3 . TRBV5-1 TGCGCCAGCAGCTTGGCACAAGTTAAAGATACGCAGTATTTT CASSLAQVKDTQYF
. TRBJ2-3 . TRBV27 TGTGCCAGCAGTTTTATGGCCTCTCGCACAGATACGCAGTATTTT CASSFMASRTDTQYF
. TRBJ1-1 . TRBV4-2 TGTGCCAGCAGCCAAGATGCCCGGGACACTGAAGCTTTCTTT CASSQDARDTEAFF
. TRBJ1-6 . TRBV9 TGTGCCAGCATTACAGGGAGTTCACCCCTCCACTTT CASITGSSPLHF
. TRBJ2-6 . TRBV15 TGTGCCACCAGCAGAGATGGGGGTGGGGCCAACGTCCTGACTTTC CATSRDGGGANVLTF
. TRBJ2-5 . TRBV7-3 TGTGCCAGCAGCCCTGGGGCCCACCAAGAGACCCAGTACTTC CASSPGAHQETQYF
. TRBJ2-2 TRBD2 TRBV4-3 TGCGCCAGCAGCCAGGACCCGGGACTAGCGGCCCGGGAGCTGTTTTTT CASSQDPGLAARELFF
. TRBJ1-1 . TRBV6-5 TGTGCCAGCAGTTACTCGGGTCTGGGGAACACTGAAGCTTTCTTT CASSYSGLGNTEAFF